A single sample gave rise to the 16 T cell receptor beta chains below, sequenced in a study of lymphopenia after photon versus proton radiotherapy. TCRdb keeps only in-frame clones here, not all; method: immunoSEQ multiplex PCR. The data show approximately 160,000 clones, with 75% to 90% seen just once and roughly 4.7% held by the top ten. This material consisted of peripheral blood, taken from a patient treated with photon-based radiotherapy. These receptors all stem from a man aged 50-60 years with gastric cancer.

CDR3 sequence reads: CASSTQVTNTEAFF. CDR3 sequence (DNA): TGTGCCAGCAGTACCCAGGTCACGAACACTGAAGCTTTCTTT. The chain is built from TRBV6-5 and TRBJ1-1; D is unresolved. The germline CDR1 and CDR2 sequences are MNHEY and SVGAGI. The CDR3 spans 14 residues. Deletions cut 5 bases from V and 1 base from J, with 11 bases between.

The V and J genes are TRBV19 and TRBJ1-5; 7 bases are a match to TRBD1. The CDR3 contains 15 residues. After removal of 5 bases from V and 5 bases from J, the junction contained 9 bases not matched to a gene. CDR1 is LNHDA and CDR2 is SQIVND in the germline V gene (reference sequence). The CDR3, as DNA: TGTGCCAGTAGTGTAGGACAGGCAGGTCATCAGCCCCAGCATTTT. As protein: CASSVGQAGHQPQHF.

This clone was counted a single time. This chain joins TRBV11-2 and TRBJ1-1, with TRBD1 matching over 9 bases. V was pared by 5 bases and J by 5 bases, with 3 bases of the junction left unmatched. This CDR3 comprises 13 residues. Germline V gene data show CDR1 as SGHAT and CDR2 as FQNNGV. The chain's CDR3 is CASSTGTGTEAFF. The CDR3, as DNA: TGTGCCAGCAGCACGGGGACAGGGACTGAAGCTTTCTTT.

This clone has just a few counts. The gene calls are TRBV28 and TRBJ1-2, with D maybe TRBD1 (5 bases). Germline CDR1 and CDR2: MDHEN and SYDVKM. CDR3 length equals 16 residues. With 8 bases removed from V and 5 bases from J, the gap between germline ends came to 24 bases. CDR3 sequence (DNA): TGTGCCAGCGAGCCTGGTTCGACAGATTTGGGGTATGGCTACACCTTC. Translating gives CASEPGSTDLGYGYTF.

The V call is TRBV7-9, the J call TRBJ2-1, with D tentatively TRBD2 (6 bases). The V end was cut by 5 bases, the J end by 4 bases, with 15 bases between. The CDR3 length is 15 residues. Germline V gene data show CDR1 as SEHNR and CDR2 as FQNEAQ (reference sequence). Here the CDR3 DNA reads TGTGCCAGCAGCCTCTCAACGGGGGATTACAATGAGCAGTTCTTC. Translated, it gives CASSLSTGDYNEQFF.

The chain employs TRBV12-5 and TRBJ2-5, with D possibly TRBD2 on 6 matching bases. This CDR3 comprises 15 residues. Germline loops: CDR1 LGHNT, CDR2 FRNRAP. The V end was cut by 1 base, the J end by 5 bases, with 14 bases between. The CDR3 loop is CASGLGTTVRETQYF. In DNA, the CDR3 is TGTGCTAGTGGTTTGGGGACTACTGTTAGGGAGACCCAGTACTTC.

The CDR3 nucleotides read TGTGCCAGTACCATGGGAATTCACGATCCTGGAAACACCATATATTTT. As protein: CASTMGIHDPGNTIYF. V is TRBV19 and J is TRBJ1-3; D is ambiguous. The germline V gene encodes CDR1 LNHDA and CDR2 SQIVND (reference sequence). This CDR3 comprises 16 residues. The V gene lost 7 bases and the J gene lost 2 bases, with 18 bases spanning the gap.

This sequence joins TRBV28 and TRBJ2-3; TRBD1 is a possible D gene (5 bases). Trimming left V 10 bases short and J 6 bases short, with 17 bases between. Germline CDR1 MDHEN, CDR2 SYDVKM. There are 13 residues in the CDR3. CDR3 in DNA: TGTGCCACTTGGACACCCCGCATGGATACGCAGTATTTT. Protein: CATWTPRMDTQYF.

This sequence joins TRBV27 and TRBJ2-1; 15 bases align to TRBD2. Germline CDR1 MNHEY, CDR2 SMNVEV (reference sequence). Trimming took 5 bases from V and 4 from J; bases not matched to a gene: 6. The CDR3 covers 17 residues. CDR3 residues: CASSRTSGRAKYNEQFF. The CDR3 nucleotides read TGTGCCAGCAGTCGGACTAGCGGGAGGGCGAAATACAATGAGCAGTTCTTC.

The V call is TRBV14, the J call TRBJ2-7; D might be TRBD2 (5 bases). The CDR3 loop spans 15 amino acids. V lost 1 base and J lost 1, with 11 bases in between. The V gene's germline CDR1 is SGHDN and CDR2 FVKESK. The CDR3 DNA sequence: TGTGCCAGCAGCCAAGGCTTCGGGGTTTCCTACGAGCAGTACTTC. It translates to CASSQGFGVSYEQYF.

The CDR3 coding sequence is TGTGCCACGAGGGGCAGCGGGAGTACGGAGACCCAGTACTTC. Protein sequence: CATRGSGSTETQYF. The J gene is TRBJ2-5, the V gene TRBV28; 8 nucleotides agree with TRBD2. J lost 5 bases, V lost 10 bases, and 12 bases had no gene match. Germline V gene sequence: CDR1 MDHEN, CDR2 SYDVKM. The CDR3 extends over 14 amino acids.

The V gene is TRBV2, the J gene TRBJ1-5, with 7 bases fitting TRBD1. J gave up 4 bases and V 1 base, and 13 bases lay outside the gene matches. The CDR3 length is 18 residues. Germline CDR1 reads SNHLY; CDR2 reads FYNNEI. CDR3 in amino acids: CASSEGLPTGKGNQPQHF. The CDR3 region has the DNA TGTGCCAGCAGTGAAGGCCTCCCGACAGGGAAGGGTAATCAGCCCCAGCATTTT.

The chain uses TRBV7-8 and TRBJ1-1; D is ambiguous. Germline V lookup: CDR1 SGHVS, CDR2 FQNEAQ. Deletions cut 1 base from V and 3 bases from J, with 12 bases between. CDR3 length equals 15 residues. CDR3 protein: CASSLDGLSDTEAFF. The CDR3 DNA reads TGTGCCAGCAGCTTAGACGGACTGTCGGACACTGAAGCTTTCTTT.

The gene calls are TRBV9 and TRBJ2-1; perhaps TRBD2 as D (5 bases). The germline V gene has CDR1 SGDLS and CDR2 YYNGEE. This CDR3 is built from 16 residues. V was clipped by 0 bases and J by 4 bases, with 14 bases between them. CDR3 sequence: CASSVEAGLSYNEQFF. The CDR3 nucleotides read TGTGCCAGCAGCGTAGAGGCAGGACTTAGTTACAATGAGCAGTTCTTC. Combining the CDR3 with reference TRBV9 and TRBJ2-1 gives the whole variable domain DSGVTQTPKHLITATGQRVTLRCSPRSGDLSVYWYQQSLDQGLQFLIQYYNGEERAKGNILERFSAQQFPDLHSELNLSSLELGDSALYFCASSVEAGLSYNEQFFGPGTRLTVL.

This sequence joins TRBV6-6 and TRBJ1-3; weak D call: TRBD1 (6 bases). The CDR3 is made up of 14 amino acids. Germline-derived CDR1 and CDR2 are MNHNY and SVGAGI (reference sequence). Trimming shortened V by 6 bases and J by 0 bases, and 9 bases separated the two germline ends. The CDR3 sequence is CASRVQGSGNTIYF. The CDR3 coding sequence is TGTGCCAGCAGGGTACAGGGCTCTGGAAACACCATATATTTT.

The rearrangement links TRBV25-1 to TRBJ1-1; a possible D gene is TRBD1 (6 bases). The germline CDR1 and CDR2 sequences are MGHDK and SYGVNS. This CDR3 is built from 18 residues. With 1 base removed from V and 1 base from J, the gap between germline ends came to 19 bases. The CDR3 protein is CASSESRGKLGRNTEAFF. CDR3 coding DNA: TGTGCCAGCAGTGAATCAAGGGGGAAACTGGGCCGGAACACTGAAGCTTTCTTT.